The 2 T cell receptor beta chains reported below all come from one sample, sequenced in a study of tumor-infiltrating lymphocytes in primary liver carcinoma (dated by TCRdb to about 2017). TRIzol reagent was used to extract blood RNA from unsorted whole blood, while the DNeasy Blood & Tissue kit provided the germline DNA. Data came from an Illumina HiSeq 2500. A constant-region primer and ProtoScript II reverse transcriptase were used to reverse-transcribe TCRbeta-specific cDNA from about 530 ng total RNA. Three nested multiplex PCR rounds, following a slightly modified ARM-PCR procedure, were used to build the TCRbeta libraries. Each of the first two PCR rounds ran for approximately 9 cycles and used multiplex TRBV1-TRBV30 forward primers together with a Cbeta reverse primer. TCRdb's own reprocessing of the public reads used fastp at Q25 and MiXCR and kept productive beta chains. Each CDR3 protein gets just one entry, which takes the most common genes and DNA from the rows behind it. This sample is represented by about 350,000 distinct CDR3 sequences; 65% of them were singletons. Under 8% of the sample rests with the top ten.

Source material: peripheral blood. The receptors here all came from a man aged 35-49 years with primary liver carcinoma and hepatitis B virus infection.

On this clonotype itself: A much larger clone is a single base away; this may be a read error. The rearrangement links TRBV6-1 to TRBJ2-1; D not certain. This CDR3 has 17 residues. Germline CDR1 and CDR2: MNHNS and SASEGT. CDR3 in amino acids: CASKILQASRYYNGQFF. Written as DNA, the CDR3 is TGTGCCAGCAAAATTCTCCAGGCTAGTCGGTACTACAATGGGCAGTTCTTC.

This clonotype occurred a few times. The rearrangement links TRBV2 to TRBJ2-5; TRBD2 matches at 11 bases. The junction had 3 bases not matched to a gene; V was cut back by 6 bases and J by 3 bases. The CDR3 loop spans 14 amino acids. Germline V gives CDR1 SNHLY, CDR2 FYNNEI. CDR3 bases: TGTGCCAGCAGGCAGACTAGCGGGAAAGAGACCCAGTACTTC. Its protein is CASRQTSGKETQYF.